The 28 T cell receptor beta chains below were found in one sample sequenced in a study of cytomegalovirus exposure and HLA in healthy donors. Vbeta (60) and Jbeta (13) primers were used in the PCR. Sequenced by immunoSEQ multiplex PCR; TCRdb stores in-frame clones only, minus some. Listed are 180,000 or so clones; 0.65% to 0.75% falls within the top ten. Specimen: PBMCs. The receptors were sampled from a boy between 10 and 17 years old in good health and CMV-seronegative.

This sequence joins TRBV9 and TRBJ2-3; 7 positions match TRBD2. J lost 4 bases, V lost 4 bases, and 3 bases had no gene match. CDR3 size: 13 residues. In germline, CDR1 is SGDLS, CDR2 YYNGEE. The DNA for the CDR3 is TGTGCCAGCAGCCCTCGGGGGGCAGATACGCAGTATTTT. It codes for CASSPRGADTQYF.

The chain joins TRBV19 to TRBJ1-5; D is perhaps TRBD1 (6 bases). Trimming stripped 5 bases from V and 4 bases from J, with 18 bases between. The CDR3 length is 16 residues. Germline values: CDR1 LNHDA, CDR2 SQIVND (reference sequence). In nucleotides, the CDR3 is TGTGCCAGTAGTGCCGTTCCCCGGACAGCAAATCAGCCCCAGCATTTT. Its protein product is CASSAVPRTANQPQHF.

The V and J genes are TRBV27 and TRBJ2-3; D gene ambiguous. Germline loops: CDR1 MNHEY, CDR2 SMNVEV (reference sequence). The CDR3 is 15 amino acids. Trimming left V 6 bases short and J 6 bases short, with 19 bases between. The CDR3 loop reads CASSDRGIGADTQYF. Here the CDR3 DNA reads TGTGCCAGCAGCGACCGTGGTATTGGAGCGGATACGCAGTATTTT.

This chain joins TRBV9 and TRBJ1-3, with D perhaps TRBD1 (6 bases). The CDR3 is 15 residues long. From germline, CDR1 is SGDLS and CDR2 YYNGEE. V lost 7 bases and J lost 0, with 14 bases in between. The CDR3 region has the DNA TGTGCCAGCGGGGGGGCAGCGGCCTCTGGAAACACCATATATTTT. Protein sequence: CASGGAAASGNTIYF.

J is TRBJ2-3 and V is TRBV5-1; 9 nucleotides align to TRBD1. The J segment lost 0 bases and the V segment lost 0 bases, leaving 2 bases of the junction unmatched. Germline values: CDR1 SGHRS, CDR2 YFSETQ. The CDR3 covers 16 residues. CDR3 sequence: CASSLGDRESTDTQYF. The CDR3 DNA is TGCGCCAGCAGCTTGGGGGACAGGGAGAGCACAGATACGCAGTATTTT.

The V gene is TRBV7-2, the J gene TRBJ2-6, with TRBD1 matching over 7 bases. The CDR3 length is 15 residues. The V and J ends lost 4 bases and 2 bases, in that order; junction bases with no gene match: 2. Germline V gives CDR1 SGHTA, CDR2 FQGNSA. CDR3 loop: CASSSTGTGANVLTF. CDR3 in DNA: TGTGCCAGCAGCTCGACAGGGACTGGGGCCAACGTCCTGACTTTC.

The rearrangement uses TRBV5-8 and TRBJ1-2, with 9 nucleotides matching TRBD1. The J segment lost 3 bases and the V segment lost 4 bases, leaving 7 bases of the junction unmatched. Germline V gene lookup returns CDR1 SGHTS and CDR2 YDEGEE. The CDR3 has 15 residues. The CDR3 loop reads CASSRGQGLDYGYTF. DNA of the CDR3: TGTGCCAGCAGCCGCGGACAGGGGCTCGACTATGGCTACACCTTC. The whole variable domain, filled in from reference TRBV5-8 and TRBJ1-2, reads EAGVTQSPTHLIKTRGQQATLRCSPISGHTSVYWYQQALGLGLQFLLWYDEGEERNRGNFPPRFSGRQFPNYSSELNVNALELEDSALYLCASSRGQGLDYGYTFGSGTRLTVV.

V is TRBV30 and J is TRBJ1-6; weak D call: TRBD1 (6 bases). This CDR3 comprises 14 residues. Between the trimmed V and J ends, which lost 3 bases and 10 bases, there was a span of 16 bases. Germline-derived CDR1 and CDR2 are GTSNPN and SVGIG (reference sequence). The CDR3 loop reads CAWRFTGRESPLHF. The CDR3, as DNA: TGTGCCTGGAGATTCACAGGGAGGGAGTCACCCCTCCACTTT.

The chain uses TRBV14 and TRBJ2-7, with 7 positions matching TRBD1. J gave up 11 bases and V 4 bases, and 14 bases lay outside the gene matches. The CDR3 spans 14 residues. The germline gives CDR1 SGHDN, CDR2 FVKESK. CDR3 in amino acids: CASSPRTGIGVEYF. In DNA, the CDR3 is TGTGCCAGCAGCCCCCGGACAGGCATCGGAGTGGAGTACTTC.

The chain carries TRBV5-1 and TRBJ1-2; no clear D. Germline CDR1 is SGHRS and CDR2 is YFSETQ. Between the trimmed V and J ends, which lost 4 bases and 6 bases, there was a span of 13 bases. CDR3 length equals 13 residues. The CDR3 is CASSAGVDHGYTF. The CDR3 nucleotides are TGCGCCAGCAGCGCCGGGGTTGACCATGGCTACACCTTC. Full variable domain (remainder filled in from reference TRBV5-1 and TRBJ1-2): KAGVTQTPRYLIKTRGQQVTLSCSPISGHRSVSWYQQTPGQGLQFLFEYFSETQRNKGNFPGRFSGRQFSNSRSEMNVSTLELGDSALYLCASSAGVDHGYTFGSGTRLTVV.

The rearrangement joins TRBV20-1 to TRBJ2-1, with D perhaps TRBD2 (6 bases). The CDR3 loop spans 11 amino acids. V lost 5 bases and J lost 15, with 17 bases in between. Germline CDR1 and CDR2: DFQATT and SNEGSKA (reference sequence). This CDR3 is CSAGGLKEAFF. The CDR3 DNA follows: TGCAGTGCTGGGGGACTTAAGGAGGCGTTCTTC.

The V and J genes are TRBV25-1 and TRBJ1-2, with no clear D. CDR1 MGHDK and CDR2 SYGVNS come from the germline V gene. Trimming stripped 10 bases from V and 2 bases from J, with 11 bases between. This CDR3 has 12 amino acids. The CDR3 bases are TGTGCCACCTTAGTGCCCAACTATGGCTACACCTTC. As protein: CATLVPNYGYTF.

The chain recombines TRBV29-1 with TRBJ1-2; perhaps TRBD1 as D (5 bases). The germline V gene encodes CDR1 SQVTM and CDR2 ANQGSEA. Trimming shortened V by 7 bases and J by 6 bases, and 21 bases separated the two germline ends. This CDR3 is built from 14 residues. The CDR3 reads CSARDGGRRDGYTF. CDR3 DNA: TGCAGCGCACGGGACGGGGGGAGACGCGATGGCTACACCTTC.

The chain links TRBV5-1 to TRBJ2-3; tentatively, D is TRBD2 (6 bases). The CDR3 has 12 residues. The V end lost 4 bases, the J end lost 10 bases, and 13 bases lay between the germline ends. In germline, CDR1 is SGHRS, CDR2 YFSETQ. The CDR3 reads CASSASWGAQYF. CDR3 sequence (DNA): TGCGCCAGCAGCGCTTCTTGGGGGGCGCAGTATTTT.

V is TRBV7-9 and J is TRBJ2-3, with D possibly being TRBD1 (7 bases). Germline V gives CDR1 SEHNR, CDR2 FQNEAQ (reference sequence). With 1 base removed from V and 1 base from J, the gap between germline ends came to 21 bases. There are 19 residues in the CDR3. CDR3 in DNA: TGTGCCAGCAGCTTAGACCCCGCTAGAGGGGGCGGGGGCACAGATACGCAGTATTTT. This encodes CASSLDPARGGGGTDTQYF.

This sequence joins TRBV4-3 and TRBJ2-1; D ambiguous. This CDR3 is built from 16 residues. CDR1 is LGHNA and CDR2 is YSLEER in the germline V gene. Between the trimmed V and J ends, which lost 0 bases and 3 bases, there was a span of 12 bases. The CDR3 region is CASSQEGAGIYNEQFF. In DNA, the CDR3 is TGCGCCAGCAGCCAAGAGGGTGCAGGAATCTACAATGAGCAGTTCTTC.

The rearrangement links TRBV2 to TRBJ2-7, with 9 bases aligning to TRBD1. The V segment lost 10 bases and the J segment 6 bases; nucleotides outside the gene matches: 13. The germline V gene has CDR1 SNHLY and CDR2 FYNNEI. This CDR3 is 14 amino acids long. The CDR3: CATRPGQGPLEQYF. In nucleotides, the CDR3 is TGTGCCACCCGACCGGGACAGGGACCACTCGAGCAGTACTTC.

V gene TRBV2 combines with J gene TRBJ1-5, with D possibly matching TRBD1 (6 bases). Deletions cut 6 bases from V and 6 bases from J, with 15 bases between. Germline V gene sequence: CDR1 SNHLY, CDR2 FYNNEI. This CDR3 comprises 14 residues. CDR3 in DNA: TGTGCCAGCAGCGGGACGGGAGGGGGTCAGCCCCAGCATTTT. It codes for CASSGTGGGQPQHF.

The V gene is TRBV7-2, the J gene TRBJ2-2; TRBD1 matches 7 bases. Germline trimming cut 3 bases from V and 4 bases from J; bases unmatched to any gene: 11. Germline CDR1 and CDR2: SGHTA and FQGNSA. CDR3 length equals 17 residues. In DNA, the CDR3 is TGTGCCAGCAGCTTCGCCTTTTTACGACAGGGCACCGGGGAGCTGTTTTTT. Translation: CASSFAFLRQGTGELFF.

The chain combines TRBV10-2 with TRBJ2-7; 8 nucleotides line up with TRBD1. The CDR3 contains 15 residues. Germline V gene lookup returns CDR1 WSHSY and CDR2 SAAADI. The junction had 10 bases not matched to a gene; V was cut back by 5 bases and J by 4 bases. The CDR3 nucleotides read TGCGCCAGCAGTCTCGGACAGGGAAAAGGGTACGAGCAGTACTTC. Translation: CASSLGQGKGYEQYF.

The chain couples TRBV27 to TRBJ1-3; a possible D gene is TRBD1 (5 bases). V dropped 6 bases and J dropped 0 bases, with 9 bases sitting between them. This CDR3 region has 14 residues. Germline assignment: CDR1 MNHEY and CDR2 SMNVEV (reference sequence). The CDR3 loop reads CASSPDSSGNTIYF. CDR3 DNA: TGTGCCAGCAGCCCTGACAGCTCTGGAAACACCATATATTTT.

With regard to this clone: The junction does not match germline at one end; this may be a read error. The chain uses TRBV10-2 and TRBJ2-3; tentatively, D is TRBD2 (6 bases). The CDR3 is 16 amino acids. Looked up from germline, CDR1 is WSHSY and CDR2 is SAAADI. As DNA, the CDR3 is TGCGCCAGCCGTGACGGGAGTCCGGGGGGCACAGATACGCAGTATTTT. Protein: CASRDGSPGGTDTQYF.

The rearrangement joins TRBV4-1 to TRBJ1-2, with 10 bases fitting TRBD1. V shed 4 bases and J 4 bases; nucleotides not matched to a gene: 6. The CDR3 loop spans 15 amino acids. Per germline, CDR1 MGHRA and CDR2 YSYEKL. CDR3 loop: CASSPLTGGPYGYTF. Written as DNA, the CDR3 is TGCGCCAGCAGCCCGTTGACAGGGGGCCCCTATGGCTACACCTTC.

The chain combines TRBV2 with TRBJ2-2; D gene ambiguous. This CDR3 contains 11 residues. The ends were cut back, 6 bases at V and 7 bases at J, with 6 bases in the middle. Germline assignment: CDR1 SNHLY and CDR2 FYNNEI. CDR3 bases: TGTGCCAGCAGCAGAATCGGGGAGCTGTTTTTT. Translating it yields CASSRIGELFF.

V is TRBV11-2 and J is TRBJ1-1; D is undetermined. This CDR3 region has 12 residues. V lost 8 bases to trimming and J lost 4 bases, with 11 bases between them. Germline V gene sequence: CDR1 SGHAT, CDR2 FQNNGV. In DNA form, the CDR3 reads TGTGCCAGCTTTCGGGCGGGCACTGAAGCTTTCTTT. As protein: CASFRAGTEAFF.

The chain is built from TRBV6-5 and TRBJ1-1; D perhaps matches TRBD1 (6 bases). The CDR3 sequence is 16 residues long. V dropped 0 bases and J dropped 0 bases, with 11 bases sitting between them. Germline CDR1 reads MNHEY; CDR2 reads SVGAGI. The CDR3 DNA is TGTGCCAGCAGTTACTCCACTCGACAGGTGAACACTGAAGCTTTCTTT. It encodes CASSYSTRQVNTEAFF.

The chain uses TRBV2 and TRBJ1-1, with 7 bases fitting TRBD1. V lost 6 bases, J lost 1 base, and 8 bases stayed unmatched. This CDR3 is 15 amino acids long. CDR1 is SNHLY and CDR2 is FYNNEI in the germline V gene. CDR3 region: CASSSQGQRNTEAFF. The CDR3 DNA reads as TGTGCCAGCAGCAGTCAGGGACAGCGGAACACTGAAGCTTTCTTT.

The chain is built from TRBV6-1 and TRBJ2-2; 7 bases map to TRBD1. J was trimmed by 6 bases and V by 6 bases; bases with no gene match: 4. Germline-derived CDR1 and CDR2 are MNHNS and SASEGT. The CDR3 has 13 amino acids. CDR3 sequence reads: CASSQQGPGELFF. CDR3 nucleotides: TGTGCCAGCAGCCAACAGGGGCCCGGGGAGCTGTTTTTT.